This T cell receptor (beta chain) is from a study of neurological immune-mediated disorders. Study background: Secondary progressive cases numbered 3 among the 34 multiple sclerosis patients, while the other 31 were relapsing-remitting.

Trimming cost V 5 bases and J 8 bases, with 15 bases left between them. This CDR3 has 14 amino acids. Germline CDR1 is SEHNR and CDR2 is FQNEAQ (reference sequence). 5'RACE employing 10-nucleotide random UMIs yielded the cDNA. From the 5' RACE reads, TCRdb called clonotypes with MiXCR, one entry per CDR3 protein. The table lists around 70,000 distinct CDR3 sequences, 4.5% to 5.5% of them singletons. The sequencing input was PBMCs. The chain recombines TRBV7-9 with TRBJ1-4; maybe TRBD1 (6 bases). The TCR originated in a woman aged 70-85 years with multiple sclerosis. Here the CDR3 reads CASSPKPQGEKLFF. As DNA, the CDR3 is TGTGCCAGCAGCCCGAAACCCCAGGGGGAAAAACTGTTTTTT.